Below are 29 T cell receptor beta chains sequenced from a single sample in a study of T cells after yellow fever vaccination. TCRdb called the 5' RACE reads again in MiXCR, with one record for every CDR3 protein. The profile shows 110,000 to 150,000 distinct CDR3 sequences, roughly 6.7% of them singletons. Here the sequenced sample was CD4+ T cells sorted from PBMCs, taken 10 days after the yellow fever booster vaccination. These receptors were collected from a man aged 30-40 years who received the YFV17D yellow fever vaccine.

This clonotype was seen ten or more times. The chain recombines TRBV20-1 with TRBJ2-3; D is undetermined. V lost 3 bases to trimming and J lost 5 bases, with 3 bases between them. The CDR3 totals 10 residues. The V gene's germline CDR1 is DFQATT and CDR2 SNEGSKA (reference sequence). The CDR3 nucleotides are TGCAGTGCTAGGGAAGATACGCAGTATTTT. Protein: CSAREDTQYF.

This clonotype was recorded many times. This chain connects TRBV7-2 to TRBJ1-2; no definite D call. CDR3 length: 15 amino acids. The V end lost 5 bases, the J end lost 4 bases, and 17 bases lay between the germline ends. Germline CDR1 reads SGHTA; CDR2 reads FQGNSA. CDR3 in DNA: TGTGCCAGCAGCGAAGGGAACTTAGGACGCTATGGCTACACCTTC. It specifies CASSEGNLGRYGYTF.

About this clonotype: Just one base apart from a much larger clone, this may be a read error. Here the CDR3 reads CASSLSKGGRSPLHF. CDR3 DNA: TGTGCCAGCAGTTTAAGCAAGGGTGGCCGTTCACCCCTCCACTTT. The J gene is TRBJ1-6, the V gene TRBV27; no definite D call. Between the trimmed V and J ends, which lost 2 bases and 9 bases, there was a span of 14 bases. Germline V gene sequence: CDR1 MNHEY, CDR2 SMNVEV (reference sequence). This CDR3 spans 15 amino acids.

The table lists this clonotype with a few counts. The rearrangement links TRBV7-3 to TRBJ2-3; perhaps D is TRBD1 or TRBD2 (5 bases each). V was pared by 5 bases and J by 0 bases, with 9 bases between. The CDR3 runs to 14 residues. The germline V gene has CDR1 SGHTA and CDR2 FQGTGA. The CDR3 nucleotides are TGTGCCAGCAGCCCAGGGAGTAGCACAGATACGCAGTATTTT. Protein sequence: CASSPGSSTDTQYF.

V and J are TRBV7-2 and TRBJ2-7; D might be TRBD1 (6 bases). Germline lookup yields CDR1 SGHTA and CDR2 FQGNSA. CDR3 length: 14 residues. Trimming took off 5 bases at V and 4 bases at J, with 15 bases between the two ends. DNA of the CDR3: TGTGCCAGCAGCCCCCTCGGACAGTTATACGAGCAGTACTTC. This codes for CASSPLGQLYEQYF. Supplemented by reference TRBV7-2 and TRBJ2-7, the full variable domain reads GAGVSQSPSNKVTEKGKDVELRCDPISGHTALYWYRQSLGQGLEFLIYFQGNSAPDKSGLPSDRFSAERTGGSVSTLTIQRTQQEDSAVYLCASSPLGQLYEQYFGPGTRLTVT.

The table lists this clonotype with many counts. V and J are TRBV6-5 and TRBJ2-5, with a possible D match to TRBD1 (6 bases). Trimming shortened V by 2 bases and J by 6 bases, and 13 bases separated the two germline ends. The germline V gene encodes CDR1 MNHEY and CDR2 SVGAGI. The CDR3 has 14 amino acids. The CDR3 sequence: CASSYPDRFKTQYF. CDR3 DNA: TGTGCCAGCAGTTACCCCGACAGGTTCAAGACCCAGTACTTC.

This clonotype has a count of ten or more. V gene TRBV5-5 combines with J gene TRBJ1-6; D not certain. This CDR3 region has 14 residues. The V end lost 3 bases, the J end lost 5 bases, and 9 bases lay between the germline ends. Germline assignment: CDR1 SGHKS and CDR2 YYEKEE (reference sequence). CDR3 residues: CASSSEVHNSPLHF. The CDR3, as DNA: TGTGCCAGCAGCTCAGAAGTGCATAATTCACCCCTCCACTTT.

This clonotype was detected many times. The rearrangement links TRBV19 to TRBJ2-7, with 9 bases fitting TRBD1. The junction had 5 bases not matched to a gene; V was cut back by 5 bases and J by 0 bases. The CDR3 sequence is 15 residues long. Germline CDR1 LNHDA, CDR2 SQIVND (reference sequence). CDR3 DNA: TGTGCCAGTAGTGTCCGGGACAGGGACTCCTACGAGCAGTACTTC. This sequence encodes CASSVRDRDSYEQYF.

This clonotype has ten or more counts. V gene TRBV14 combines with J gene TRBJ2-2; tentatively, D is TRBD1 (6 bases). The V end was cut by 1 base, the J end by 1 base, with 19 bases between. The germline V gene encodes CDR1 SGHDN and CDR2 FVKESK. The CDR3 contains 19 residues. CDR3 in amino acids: CASSQVAGAFDLNTGELFF. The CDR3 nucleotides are TGTGCCAGCAGCCAAGTGGCAGGGGCTTTTGATCTGAACACCGGGGAGCTGTTTTTT.

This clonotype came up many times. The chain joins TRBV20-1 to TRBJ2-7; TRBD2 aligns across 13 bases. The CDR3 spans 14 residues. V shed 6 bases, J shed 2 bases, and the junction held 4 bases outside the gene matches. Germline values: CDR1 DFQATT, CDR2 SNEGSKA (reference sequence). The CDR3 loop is CSAHTSGRAYEQYF. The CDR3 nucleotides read TGCAGTGCGCATACTAGCGGGAGGGCCTACGAGCAGTACTTC.

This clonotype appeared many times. The CDR3 is CASRSGQGNTGELFF. CDR3 coding DNA: TGTGCCAGCAGGTCCGGACAGGGGAACACCGGGGAGCTGTTTTTT. V is TRBV12-3 or TRBV12-4 and J is TRBJ2-2, with 8 bases aligning to TRBD1. The CDR3 contains 15 residues. V dropped 6 bases and J dropped 1; count of bases not matched to a gene: 4.

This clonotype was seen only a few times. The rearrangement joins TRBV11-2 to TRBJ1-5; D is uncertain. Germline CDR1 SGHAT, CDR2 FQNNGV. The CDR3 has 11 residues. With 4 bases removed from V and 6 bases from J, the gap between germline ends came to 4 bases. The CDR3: CASSSSQPQHF. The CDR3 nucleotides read TGTGCCAGCAGCTCGTCTCAGCCCCAGCATTTT.

The CDR3 nucleotides read TGTGCCAGCAGTCGCGAAGGGGGAGGGCGATTTCAGCCCCAGCATTTT. Its protein product is CASSREGGGRFQPQHF. The chain joins TRBV6-1 to TRBJ1-5; tentatively, D is TRBD1 (6 bases). V gave up 5 bases and J gave up 6 bases, with 20 bases separating them. CDR1 is MNHNS and CDR2 is SASEGT in the germline V gene. This CDR3 region has 16 residues.

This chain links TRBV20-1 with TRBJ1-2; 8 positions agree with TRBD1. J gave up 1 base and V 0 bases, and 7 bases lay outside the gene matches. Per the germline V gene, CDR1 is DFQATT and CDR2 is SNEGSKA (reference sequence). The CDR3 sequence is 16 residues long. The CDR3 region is CSARDKGQAINYGYTF. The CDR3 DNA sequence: TGCAGTGCTAGAGATAAGGGACAGGCGATTAACTATGGCTACACCTTC.

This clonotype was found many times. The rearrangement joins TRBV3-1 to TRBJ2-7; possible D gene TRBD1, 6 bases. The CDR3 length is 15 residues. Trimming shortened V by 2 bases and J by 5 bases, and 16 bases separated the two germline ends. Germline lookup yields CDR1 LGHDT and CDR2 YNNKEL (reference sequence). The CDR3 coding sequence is TGTGCCAGCAGCCAACCTTTACAGGGCGGTAACGAGCAGTACTTC. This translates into CASSQPLQGGNEQYF.

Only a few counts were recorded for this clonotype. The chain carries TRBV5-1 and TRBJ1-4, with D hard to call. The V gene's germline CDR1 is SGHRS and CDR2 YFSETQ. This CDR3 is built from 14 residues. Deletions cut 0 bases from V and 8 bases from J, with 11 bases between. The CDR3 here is CASSLGGGEEKLFF. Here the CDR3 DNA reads TGCGCCAGCAGCTTGGGGGGTGGGGAAGAAAAACTGTTTTTT.

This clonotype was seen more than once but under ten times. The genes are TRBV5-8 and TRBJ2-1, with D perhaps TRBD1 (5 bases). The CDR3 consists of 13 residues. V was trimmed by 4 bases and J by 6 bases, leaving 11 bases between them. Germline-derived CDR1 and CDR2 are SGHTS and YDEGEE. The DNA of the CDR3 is TGTGCCAGCAGCCAGGGTACGGGCAATGAGCAGTTCTTC. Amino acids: CASSQGTGNEQFF.

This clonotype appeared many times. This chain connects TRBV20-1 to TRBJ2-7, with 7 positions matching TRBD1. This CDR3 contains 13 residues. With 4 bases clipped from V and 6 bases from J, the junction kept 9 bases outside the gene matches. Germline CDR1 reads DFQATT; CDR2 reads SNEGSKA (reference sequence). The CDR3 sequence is CSANRDSGREQYF. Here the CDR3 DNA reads TGCAGTGCTAACCGGGACAGTGGTCGCGAGCAGTACTTC.

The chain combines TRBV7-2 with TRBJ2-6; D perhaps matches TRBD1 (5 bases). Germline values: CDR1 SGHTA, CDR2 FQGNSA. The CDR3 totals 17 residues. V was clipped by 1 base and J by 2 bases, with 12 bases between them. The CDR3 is CASSLVNLGAGANVLTF. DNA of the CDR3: TGTGCCAGCAGCTTAGTGAATCTAGGGGCTGGGGCCAACGTCCTGACTTTC.

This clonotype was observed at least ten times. The CDR3 loop is CASKGGTGGNEKLFF. The CDR3 bases are TGTGCCAGCAAGGGCGGCACAGGGGGTAATGAAAAACTGTTTTTT. The chain uses TRBV9 and TRBJ1-4; 8 bases match TRBD1. Trimming cost V 6 bases and J 4 bases; bases outside gene matches: 8. This CDR3 has 15 residues. Germline V gene lookup returns CDR1 SGDLS and CDR2 YYNGEE.

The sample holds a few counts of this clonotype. In nucleotides, the CDR3 is TGTGCCAGCAGCTTTGGAGGGGGCGCATCAGAGACCCAGTACTTC. Its protein is CASSFGGGASETQYF. The chain joins TRBV5-4 to TRBJ2-5; maybe TRBD1 (7 bases). CDR1 is SGHNT and CDR2 is YYREEE in the germline V gene (reference sequence). The CDR3 spans 15 residues. Trimming took off 2 bases at V and 4 bases at J, with 15 bases between the two ends.

The CDR3 bases are TGTGCCATGGGCCAGGGGCTGAACTCTGGGGCCAACGTCCTGACTTTC. Protein product: CAMGQGLNSGANVLTF. V and J are TRBV5-6 and TRBJ2-6; maybe TRBD1 (6 bases). The length of the CDR3 is 16 residues. Germline assignment: CDR1 SGHDT and CDR2 YYEEEE. The V gene lost 9 bases and the J gene lost 0 bases, with 16 bases spanning the gap.

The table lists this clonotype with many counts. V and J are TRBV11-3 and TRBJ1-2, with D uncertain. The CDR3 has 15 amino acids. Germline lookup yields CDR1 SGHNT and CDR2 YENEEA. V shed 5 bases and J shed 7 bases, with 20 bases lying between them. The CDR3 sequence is CASSRNPIGSFGYTF. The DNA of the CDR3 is TGTGCCAGCAGCCGCAACCCGATAGGAAGCTTTGGCTACACCTTC.

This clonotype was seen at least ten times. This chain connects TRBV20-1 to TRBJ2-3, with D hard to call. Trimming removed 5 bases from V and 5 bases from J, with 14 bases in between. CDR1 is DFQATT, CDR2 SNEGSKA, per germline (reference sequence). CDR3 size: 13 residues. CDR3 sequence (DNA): TGCAGTGCTCCCGGAGTTCCCCAAGATACGCAGTATTTT. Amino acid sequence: CSAPGVPQDTQYF.

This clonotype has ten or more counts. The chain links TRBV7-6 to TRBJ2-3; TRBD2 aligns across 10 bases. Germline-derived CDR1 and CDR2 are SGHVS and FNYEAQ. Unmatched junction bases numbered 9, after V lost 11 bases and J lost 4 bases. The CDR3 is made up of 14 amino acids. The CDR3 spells CAVKREGRADTQYF. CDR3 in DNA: TGTGCCGTCAAGCGGGAGGGCCGGGCAGATACGCAGTATTTT.

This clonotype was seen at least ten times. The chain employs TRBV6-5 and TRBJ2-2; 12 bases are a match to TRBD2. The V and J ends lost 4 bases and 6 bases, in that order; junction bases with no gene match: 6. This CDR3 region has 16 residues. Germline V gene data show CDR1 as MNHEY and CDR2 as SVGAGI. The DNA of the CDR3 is TGTGCCAGCAGTTCCAGACTAGCGGGAGAAGCCGGGGAGCTGTTTTTT. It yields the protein CASSSRLAGEAGELFF.

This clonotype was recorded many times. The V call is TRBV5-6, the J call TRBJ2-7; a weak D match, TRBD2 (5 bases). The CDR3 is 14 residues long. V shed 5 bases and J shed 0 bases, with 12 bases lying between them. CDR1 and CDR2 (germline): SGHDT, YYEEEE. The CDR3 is CASRRTFSSYEQYF. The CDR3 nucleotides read TGTGCCAGCAGGCGGACTTTCAGCTCCTACGAGCAGTACTTC.

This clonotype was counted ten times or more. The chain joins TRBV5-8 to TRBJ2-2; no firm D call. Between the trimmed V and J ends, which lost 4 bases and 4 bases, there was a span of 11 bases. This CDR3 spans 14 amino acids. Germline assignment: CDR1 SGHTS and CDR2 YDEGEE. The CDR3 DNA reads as TGTGCCAGCAGCCGCAGAAGAGGCACCGGGGAGCTGTTTTTT. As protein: CASSRRRGTGELFF.

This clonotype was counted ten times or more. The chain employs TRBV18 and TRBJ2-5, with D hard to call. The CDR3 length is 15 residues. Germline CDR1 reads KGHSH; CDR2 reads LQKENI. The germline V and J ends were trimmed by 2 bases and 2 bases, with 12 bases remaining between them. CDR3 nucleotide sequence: TGTGCCAGCTCACCAAGGGCAGAGTCACAAGAGACCCAGTACTTC. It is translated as CASSPRAESQETQYF.